The T cell receptor (beta chain) described here comes from a study of CD8 T cells in ankylosing spondylitis. The V segment lost 2 bases and the J segment 2 bases; nucleotides outside the gene matches: 5. CDR1 and CDR2 from the germline V gene are MNHEY and SVGEGT. The CDR3 contains 17 residues. This clonotype was seen repeatedly, ten times or more. Quantitative barcoded 5'-RACE was used to prepare TCR beta libraries. TCRdb analysed the 5' RACE reads with MiXCR anew, one entry per CDR3 protein. The sample gives 150,000 or so distinct CDR3 sequences, roughly 10% of which show up once; just under 30% is in the top ten.

Source material: blood, either unsorted or a sorted T cell fraction (not recorded which). The TCR was taken from a male donor with ankylosing spondylitis or in good health (not recorded which). The V call is TRBV6-2 or TRBV6-3, the J call TRBJ2-2; 10 bases match TRBD2. The CDR3 bases are TGTGCCAGCAGTTACACGAGCGGGGGGGCCAACACCGGGGAGCTGTTTTTT. Translation gives CASSYTSGGANTGELFF.